Presented here are 29 T cell receptor beta chains from one specimen sequenced in a study of shared clonotypes between healthy human individuals. TCRdb keeps only in-frame clones here, not all; method: immunoSEQ multiplex PCR. The table shows some 2.1 million clones, with approximately 95% occurring only once. Naive CD8 cells lacked CD45RO, underwent positive selection for CCR7 and left out terminally differentiated effector memory CD45RA+ cells. The sample taken for sequencing was naive CD8+ T cells sorted from blood. Receptor source: a man aged 18 to 35 in good health.

The V call is TRBV19, the J call TRBJ1-1; D remains ambiguous. The germline V gene has CDR1 LNHDA and CDR2 SQIVND (reference sequence). CDR3 length: 15 amino acids. The V gene lost 1 base and the J gene lost 0 bases, with 9 bases spanning the gap. The CDR3 region is CASSIGEGLNTEAFF. The CDR3 DNA reads as TGTGCCAGTAGTATAGGGGAAGGGCTGAACACTGAAGCTTTCTTT.

V is TRBV7-3 and J is TRBJ2-6; D is possibly TRBD1 (5 bases). With 2 bases removed from V and 1 base from J, the gap between germline ends came to 15 bases. This CDR3 region has 18 residues. Germline V lookup: CDR1 SGHTA, CDR2 FQGTGA. The CDR3 DNA reads as TGTGCCAGCAGCTTATTAGGGGTACGACCATCTGGGGCCAACGTCCTGACTTTC. Translating gives CASSLLGVRPSGANVLTF. The whole variable domain, filled in from reference TRBV7-3 and TRBJ2-6, reads GAGVSQTPSNKVTEKGKYVELRCDPISGHTALYWYRQSLGQGPEFLIYFQGTGAADDSGLPNDRFFAVRPEGSVSTLKIQRTERGDSAVYLCASSLLGVRPSGANVLTFGAGSRLTVL.

The chain uses TRBV5-1 and TRBJ1-1, with D uncertain. CDR3 size: 12 residues. CDR1 and CDR2 (germline): SGHRS, YFSETQ. Trimming pared 3 bases from V and 3 bases from J, leaving 6 bases between. In DNA, the CDR3 is TGCGCCAGCAGCTCCTGGGACACTGAAGCTTTCTTT. The encoded protein is CASSSWDTEAFF.

This sequence joins TRBV7-9 and TRBJ1-4; 7 nucleotides agree with TRBD1. V trimming: 5 bases; J trimming: 6 bases; junction bases outside the gene matches: 12. The CDR3 runs 16 residues. CDR1 SEHNR and CDR2 FQNEAQ come from the germline V gene (reference sequence). The CDR3 here is CASSQIQGTGYEKLFF. In DNA form, the CDR3 reads TGTGCCAGCAGCCAGATACAGGGGACGGGCTATGAAAAACTGTTTTTT.

The genes are TRBV5-6 and TRBJ2-4; D remains ambiguous. This CDR3 contains 12 residues. V gave up 0 bases and J gave up 13 bases, with 11 bases separating them. From germline, CDR1 is SGHDT and CDR2 YYEEEE. CDR3 coding DNA: TGTGCCAGCAGCTTGGCGGAGAACTTACAGTACTTC. It translates to CASSLAENLQYF.

The chain couples TRBV2 to TRBJ1-3; D unresolved. In germline, CDR1 is SNHLY, CDR2 FYNNEI. Between the trimmed V and J ends, which lost 3 bases and 0 bases, there was a span of 9 bases. The CDR3 extends over 15 amino acids. As DNA, the CDR3 is TGTGCCAGCAGTGATTGGCAGGTCTCTGGAAACACCATATATTTT. Translation gives CASSDWQVSGNTIYF.

J is TRBJ2-5 and V is TRBV6-6; 7 bases line up with TRBD1. This CDR3 region has 15 residues. Germline V gives CDR1 MNHNY, CDR2 SVGAGI (reference sequence). V gave up 5 bases and J gave up 3 bases; unmatched junction bases: 9. In nucleotides, the CDR3 is TGTGCCAGCAGTACTGGGGGACAGCTGAAAGAGACCCAGTACTTC. Encoded protein: CASSTGGQLKETQYF.

The chain's CDR3 is CASSQDRGMGETQYF. CDR3 nucleotides: TGCGCCAGCAGCCAAGATCGTGGGATGGGAGAGACCCAGTACTTC. The chain recombines TRBV4-3 with TRBJ2-5; D remains unclear. V was cut by 0 bases and J by 4 bases, with 12 bases left in between. The germline CDR1 and CDR2 sequences are LGHNA and YSLEER. This CDR3 contains 15 residues.

V and J are TRBV6-1 and TRBJ2-1; TRBD2 agrees at 8 bases. The CDR3 covers 15 residues. Germline V CDR1 and CDR2: MNHNS, SASEGT. The trim removed 7 bases at V and 4 bases at J, leaving 9 bases unmatched. Here the CDR3 reads CASTFWSSGYNEQFF. The CDR3 DNA is TGTGCCAGCACCTTTTGGTCTAGCGGGTACAATGAGCAGTTCTTC.

This chain uses TRBV2 with TRBJ2-3; 7 bases line up with TRBD2. The CDR3 spans 16 residues. The V and J ends lost 6 bases and 0 bases, in that order; junction bases with no gene match: 9. The germline CDR1 and CDR2 sequences are SNHLY and FYNNEI. The CDR3 DNA reads as TGTGCCAGCAGGGATCCTCGGGAGGCGAGCACAGATACGCAGTATTTT. Amino acid sequence: CASRDPREASTDTQYF.

As for this clone: The same CDR3 arises from other DNA sequences in this sample as well. The chain employs TRBV27 and TRBJ2-7, with a tentative D call TRBD1 (6 bases). Per the germline V gene, CDR1 is MNHEY and CDR2 is SMNVEV (reference sequence). V was clipped by 3 bases and J by 3 bases, with 9 bases between them. CDR3 size: 13 residues. CDR3 loop: CASSLSDSYEQYF. The CDR3 nucleotides read TGTGCCAGCAGTTTGTCGGACAGCTACGAGCAGTACTTC.

This sequence joins TRBV11-2 and TRBJ2-1; 7 nucleotides agree with TRBD1. The CDR3 loop spans 14 amino acids. The ends lost 5 bases at V and 7 bases at J; junction bases unmatched: 8. Per the germline V gene, CDR1 is SGHAT and CDR2 is FQNNGV. CDR3 in DNA: TGTGCCAGCAGCATATACACAGGGGTAAATGAGCAGTTCTTC. It codes for CASSIYTGVNEQFF.

V gene TRBV4-1 combines with J gene TRBJ1-4; D gene uncertain. Trimming removed 0 bases from V and 0 bases from J, with 14 bases in between. Germline V gives CDR1 MGHRA, CDR2 YSYEKL. This CDR3 has 18 amino acids. The CDR3 DNA reads TGCGCCAGCAGCCAAGATAGAGGCTATGGGGCAACTAATGAAAAACTGTTTTTT. Protein sequence: CASSQDRGYGATNEKLFF.

As concerns this clone: Distinct nucleotide sequences in the sample also encode this CDR3. The gene calls are TRBV4-3 and TRBJ2-7, with 7 positions matching TRBD1. V shed 3 bases and J 1 base; nucleotides not matched to a gene: 6. Germline loops: CDR1 LGHNA, CDR2 YSLEER. The CDR3 runs to 15 residues. This CDR3 is CASSHRSGGSYEQYF. In DNA form, the CDR3 reads TGCGCCAGCAGCCACCGGTCAGGGGGTTCCTACGAGCAGTACTTC.

V gene TRBV9 combines with J gene TRBJ1-4; perhaps TRBD1 as D (5 bases). The length of the CDR3 is 16 residues. CDR1 and CDR2 from the germline V gene are SGDLS and YYNGEE. V was trimmed by 3 bases and J by 3 bases, leaving 15 bases between them. The chain's CDR3 is CASSADGGVPNEKLFF. The CDR3 bases are TGTGCCAGCAGCGCGGACGGGGGGGTTCCTAATGAAAAACTGTTTTTT. The complete variable domain, with remaining parts taken from reference TRBV9 and TRBJ1-4, reads DSGVTQTPKHLITATGQRVTLRCSPRSGDLSVYWYQQSLDQGLQFLIQYYNGEERAKGNILERFSAQQFPDLHSELNLSSLELGDSALYFCASSADGGVPNEKLFFGSGTQLSVL.

The chain has TRBV7-8 and TRBJ2-7, with 9 bases identical to TRBD1. Per the germline V gene, CDR1 is SGHVS and CDR2 is FQNEAQ. V was pared by 0 bases and J by 2 bases, with 2 bases of the junction left unmatched. CDR3 length: 15 residues. CDR3: CASSLAGTGTYEQYF. Here the CDR3 DNA reads TGTGCCAGCAGCTTAGCCGGGACAGGGACCTACGAGCAGTACTTC. The full variable domain, with the rest looked up from reference TRBV7-8 and TRBJ2-7, is GAGVSQSPRYKVAKRGQDVALRCDPISGHVSLFWYQQALGQGPEFLTYFQNEAQLDKSGLPSDRFFAERPEGSVSTLKIQRTQQEDSAVYLCASSLAGTGTYEQYFGPGTRLTVT.

The rearrangement uses TRBV5-6 and TRBJ2-5; TRBD1 matches at 8 bases. The CDR3 has 12 residues. Germline loops: CDR1 SGHDT, CDR2 YYEEEE. With V trimmed by 7 bases and J by 5 bases, 4 bases remained unmatched. The CDR3, as DNA: TGTGCCAGCGGACAGGGAACGGAGACCCAGTACTTC. Amino acids: CASGQGTETQYF. The full variable domain, with the rest looked up from reference TRBV5-6 and TRBJ2-5, is DAGVTQSPTHLIKTRGQQVTLRCSPKSGHDTVSWYQQALGQGPQFIFQYYEEEERQRGNFPDRFSGHQFPNYSSELNVNALLLGDSALYLCASGQGTETQYFGPGTRLLVL.

The chain couples TRBV11-2 to TRBJ2-7; 11 nucleotides align to TRBD1. The CDR3 sequence is 13 residues long. The germline V gene encodes CDR1 SGHAT and CDR2 FQNNGV. J lost 6 bases, V lost 5 bases, and 3 bases had no gene match. The CDR3, as DNA: TGTGCCAGCAGCGGACAGGGGGCATTCGAGCAGTACTTC. Translated, it gives CASSGQGAFEQYF.

The rearrangement links TRBV6-1 to TRBJ2-7, with D possibly being TRBD2 (7 bases). Looked up from germline, CDR1 is MNHNS and CDR2 is SASEGT. This CDR3 comprises 14 residues. V was shortened by 4 bases and J by 6 bases, with 16 bases between the two germline ends. The CDR3 is CASSGGAGAGEQYF. CDR3 bases: TGTGCCAGCAGTGGGGGGGCGGGAGCCGGCGAGCAGTACTTC.

The rearrangement joins TRBV6-1 to TRBJ1-2; D gene uncertain. The CDR3 has 14 amino acids. V was shortened by 3 bases and J by 2 bases, with 10 bases between the two germline ends. The germline gives CDR1 MNHNS, CDR2 SASEGT. The CDR3 sequence: CASSDWVENYGYTF. The CDR3 nucleotides read TGTGCCAGCAGTGATTGGGTAGAGAACTATGGCTACACCTTC.

The chain carries TRBV4-1 and TRBJ2-7; no definite D call. With 1 base removed from V and 5 bases from J, the gap between germline ends came to 12 bases. The germline V gene has CDR1 MGHRA and CDR2 YSYEKL. The CDR3 covers 14 residues. CDR3 coding DNA: TGCGCCAGCAGCCAAGGGATAGTTGGGGACGAGCAGTACTTC. It encodes CASSQGIVGDEQYF.

This clone was seen just once. The rearrangement links TRBV7-9 to TRBJ2-1; tentatively, D is TRBD2 (6 bases). The germline V and J ends were trimmed by 0 bases and 5 bases, with 14 bases remaining between them. Germline V gene sequence: CDR1 SEHNR, CDR2 FQNEAQ (reference sequence). The CDR3 has 16 residues. This CDR3 is CASSLAVGERDNEQFF. CDR3 coding DNA: TGTGCCAGCAGCTTAGCAGTGGGGGAGCGGGACAATGAGCAGTTCTTC.

The chain carries TRBV6-5 and TRBJ1-5; no clear D gene. Germline-derived CDR1 and CDR2 are MNHEY and SVGAGI. This CDR3 region has 14 residues. V lost 0 bases and J 5 bases, leaving 8 bases between the germline ends. The CDR3 DNA reads as TGTGCCAGCAGTTACTCGCCCGGAGATCAGCCCCAGCATTTT. This encodes CASSYSPGDQPQHF.

This sequence joins TRBV6-7 and TRBJ2-7, with TRBD1 identical over 7 bases. TRBV6-7 is recorded as an ORF, its role being uncertain. This CDR3 region has 14 residues. The junction had 5 bases not matched to a gene; V was cut back by 4 bases and J by 2 bases. DNA of the CDR3: TGTGCCAGCAGTTCGGGGACAGACCCCTACGAGCAGTACTTC. Amino acid sequence: CASSSGTDPYEQYF.

Concerning this clone itself: At the DNA level, this CDR3 is encoded by other sequences in the same sample as well. The V and J genes are TRBV6-6 and TRBJ1-2, with TRBD1 identical over 7 bases. The CDR3 runs to 14 residues. V shed 0 bases, J shed 7 bases, and the junction held 5 bases outside the gene matches. CDR1 is MNHNY and CDR2 is SVGAGI in the germline V gene (reference sequence). CDR3 sequence (DNA): TGTGCCAGCAGTTACTCGGAGGGGGCAGTTGGCTACACCTTC. Amino acids: CASSYSEGAVGYTF.

The genes are TRBV11-1 and TRBJ2-7; TRBD1 matches 7 bases. Germline-derived CDR1 and CDR2 are SGHAT and FQDESV (reference sequence). V lost 8 bases and J lost 2; bases outside the gene matches: 18. The CDR3 contains 17 residues. CDR3 sequence: CASRQGQQQTIPYEQYF. CDR3 nucleotides: TGTGCCAGCCGCCAGGGACAGCAGCAAACCATCCCCTACGAGCAGTACTTC.

V and J are TRBV10-2 and TRBJ2-1, with D possibly matching TRBD2 (5 bases). V gave up 4 bases and J gave up 0 bases, with 7 bases separating them. Germline V lookup: CDR1 WSHSY, CDR2 SAAADI. The CDR3 length is 14 residues. The CDR3 spells CASSGGSSYNEQFF. The CDR3 DNA reads as TGCGCCAGCAGTGGCGGGTCCTCCTACAATGAGCAGTTCTTC.

Here the CDR3 reads CASSLDLSYEQYF. The CDR3 DNA reads as TGTGCCAGCAGTCTCGATCTATCCTACGAGCAGTACTTC. J is TRBJ2-7 and V is TRBV6-1; D unclear. Germline V gene sequence: CDR1 MNHNS, CDR2 SASEGT. The CDR3 loop spans 13 amino acids. Trimming removed 5 bases from V and 1 base from J, with 9 bases in between.

V gene TRBV7-8 combines with J gene TRBJ2-1, with 8 bases fitting TRBD2. After removal of 5 bases from V and 6 bases from J, the junction contained 6 bases not matched to a gene. The CDR3 is 14 amino acids. Germline-derived CDR1 and CDR2 are SGHVS and FQNEAQ. CDR3 in amino acids: CASSPLAGGNEQFF. In DNA, the CDR3 is TGTGCCAGCAGCCCCCTGGCGGGGGGCAATGAGCAGTTCTTC.